Listed below are T cell receptor beta chains from one sample, sequenced in a study of Graves' ophthalmopathy and Graves' hyperthyroidism. MiXCR, applied by TCRdb to the multiplex PCR reads, yields one record per CDR3 protein. The table lists about 390,000 distinct CDR3 sequences, about 18% of them singletons. Material for sequencing was peripheral blood. These receptors all stem from an adult woman with stable Graves' hyperthyroidism. Both conserved end residues are part of each CDR3.

v_call: TRBV7-9
j_call: TRBJ2-5
cdr3_length: 14
cdr3_aa: CASSSPQQGETQYF

v_call: TRBV13
j_call: TRBJ2-6
cdr3_length: 15
cdr3_aa: CASSEQSSGANVLTF

v_call: TRBV28
j_call: TRBJ1-3
cdr3_length: 17
cdr3_aa: CASSFLSGSYSGNTIYF

v_call: TRBV6-2/TRBV6-3
j_call: TRBJ2-7
cdr3_length: 13
cdr3_aa: CASNPTGTYEQYF

v_call: TRBV9
j_call: TRBJ1-2
cdr3_length: 11
cdr3_aa: CASSAPGAYTF

v_call: TRBV4-3
j_call: TRBJ2-7
cdr3_length: 14
cdr3_aa: CASSHPGQGNEQYF

v_call: TRBV28
j_call: TRBJ2-4
cdr3_length: 14
cdr3_aa: CASSLLQGKDIQYF

v_call: TRBV15
j_call: TRBJ1-3
cdr3_length: 16
cdr3_aa: CATSRGRGGAGNTIYF

v_call: TRBV28
j_call: TRBJ1-1
cdr3_length: 14
cdr3_aa: CASTPPHSGTEAFF

v_call: TRBV7-6
j_call: TRBJ1-3
cdr3_length: 15
cdr3_aa: CASSRRLSPGNTIYF

v_call: TRBV2
j_call: TRBJ1-5
cdr3_length: 15
cdr3_aa: CASSEEVSSNQPQHF

v_call: TRBV30
j_call: TRBJ2-5
cdr3_length: 11
cdr3_aa: CAWSVGGLLYF

v_call: TRBV20-1
j_call: TRBJ1-1
cdr3_length: 17
cdr3_aa: CSARLPGGQGIHTEAFF

v_call: TRBV7-2
j_call: TRBJ2-7
cdr3_length: 16
cdr3_aa: CASTFRQTSATYEQYF

v_call: TRBV6-1
j_call: TRBJ2-2
cdr3_length: 16
cdr3_aa: CASRGVGTGNTGELFF

v_call: TRBV7-8
j_call: TRBJ2-7
cdr3_length: 15
cdr3_aa: CASSFHVARSYEQYF

v_call: TRBV7-2
j_call: TRBJ2-5
cdr3_length: 14
cdr3_aa: CASSPRGIWEAQYF

v_call: TRBV19
j_call: TRBJ1-5
cdr3_length: 14
cdr3_aa: CAGGGGQGNQPQHF

v_call: TRBV9
j_call: TRBJ1-6
cdr3_length: 14
cdr3_aa: CASSLDSNNSPLHF

v_call: TRBV4-1
j_call: TRBJ2-7
cdr3_length: 17
cdr3_aa: CASSQWVSGRYAYEQYF

v_call: TRBV19
j_call: TRBJ1-3
cdr3_length: 16
cdr3_aa: CASSIDRLLSGNTIYF

v_call: TRBV20-1
j_call: TRBJ2-7
cdr3_length: 14
cdr3_aa: CSAGTGTSGSEQYF

v_call: TRBV12-3/TRBV12-4
j_call: TRBJ1-1
cdr3_length: 12
cdr3_aa: CASLDRVTEAFF

v_call: TRBV6-5
j_call: TRBJ2-7
cdr3_length: 14
cdr3_aa: CASSYPGGEDEQYF

v_call: TRBV5-7
j_call: TRBJ2-5
cdr3_length: 16
cdr3_aa: CASRGWRTSGQETQYF

v_call: TRBV3-1
j_call: TRBJ2-2
cdr3_length: 16
cdr3_aa: CASSHHSGRDTGELFF

v_call: TRBV10-3
j_call: TRBJ2-7
cdr3_length: 13
cdr3_aa: CAIRGTGPDEQYF

v_call: TRBV10-3
j_call: TRBJ2-7
cdr3_length: 14
cdr3_aa: CAISGQGTNYEQYF

v_call: TRBV28
j_call: TRBJ1-2
cdr3_length: 14
cdr3_aa: CASRDSGTHDGYTF

v_call: TRBV19
j_call: TRBJ2-5
cdr3_length: 15
cdr3_aa: CASSIAGTRGETQYF

v_call: TRBV6-1
j_call: TRBJ1-5
cdr3_length: 15
cdr3_aa: CASKIYHESNQPQHF

v_call: TRBV25-1
j_call: TRBJ2-1
cdr3_length: 18
cdr3_aa: CASSDSHWTIGIRDEQFF

v_call: TRBV7-8
j_call: TRBJ1-2
cdr3_length: 16
cdr3_aa: CASSEALPGQGDGYTF

v_call: TRBV12-3/TRBV12-4
j_call: TRBJ1-2
cdr3_length: 14
cdr3_aa: CASSFLPGDYGYTF

v_call: TRBV29-1
j_call: TRBJ2-7
cdr3_length: 12
cdr3_aa: CSVRGPPYEQYF

v_call: TRBV4-2
j_call: TRBJ1-5
cdr3_length: 15
cdr3_aa: CASSQDGQGRQPQHF